The present T cell receptor (beta chain) was sequenced within a study of T-cell reconstitution after alpha-beta-depleted transplantation in children. This clonotype was counted many times. Unique molecular identifiers were incorporated when the TCRbeta library was constructed. TCRdb used MiXCR to reprocess the PCR reads, holding one entry per CDR3 protein. The data contain 490,000 or so distinct CDR3 sequences, under 15% of them singletons. Germline V gene sequence: CDR1 SGHRS, CDR2 YFSETQ. The CDR3 totals 14 residues. V lost 0 bases and J lost 9, with 10 bases in between. The chain is built from TRBV5-1 and TRBJ1-6; a weak D match, TRBD1 (6 bases). Sequenced here: PBMCs from the stem cell graft donor, sampled from the stem cell graft. The sequence derives from a human donor who donated a stem cell graft to a child with combined immunodeficiency. The CDR3 is CASSLDRVTSPLHF. The CDR3 DNA sequence: TGCGCCAGCAGCTTGGACAGGGTGACTTCACCCCTCCACTTT.